One T cell receptor (beta chain) is described in this entry. Seattle cases were enrolled at active infection and followed longitudinally. This entry belongs to a study of blood T cell repertoires in COVID-19. Study information: Samples representing acute and convalescent COVID-19 were sourced from the United States, Italy and Spain. The cDNA or gDNA used as material had been derived from T cells, B-cell-depleted T cells, or PBMCs.

In the study's own analysis: By means of reference gene primer amplification, nucleated cell counts were estimated. The assay was immunoSEQ multiplex PCR, and TCRdb's table has in-frame clones only and misses some. V, J and clone size are those of that table, while D and trimming were read from the DNA. Of 150,000 or so clones listed, approximately 95% are singletons. Germline V gene lookup returns CDR1 GTSNPN and CDR2 SVGIG (reference sequence). The CDR3 loop spans 12 amino acids. Losses at the gene ends were 5 bases for V and 5 bases for J; bases not matched to a gene: 4. The material sequenced was peripheral blood. The TCR sequence derives from a woman aged 60-75 years with COVID-19, enrolled during active disease. V usage is TRBV30 and J usage is TRBJ1-1, with 8 bases identical to TRBD1. This chain's CDR3 is CAWDRGWTEAFF. The CDR3 nucleotides read TGTGCCTGGGACAGGGGATGGACTGAAGCTTTCTTT.